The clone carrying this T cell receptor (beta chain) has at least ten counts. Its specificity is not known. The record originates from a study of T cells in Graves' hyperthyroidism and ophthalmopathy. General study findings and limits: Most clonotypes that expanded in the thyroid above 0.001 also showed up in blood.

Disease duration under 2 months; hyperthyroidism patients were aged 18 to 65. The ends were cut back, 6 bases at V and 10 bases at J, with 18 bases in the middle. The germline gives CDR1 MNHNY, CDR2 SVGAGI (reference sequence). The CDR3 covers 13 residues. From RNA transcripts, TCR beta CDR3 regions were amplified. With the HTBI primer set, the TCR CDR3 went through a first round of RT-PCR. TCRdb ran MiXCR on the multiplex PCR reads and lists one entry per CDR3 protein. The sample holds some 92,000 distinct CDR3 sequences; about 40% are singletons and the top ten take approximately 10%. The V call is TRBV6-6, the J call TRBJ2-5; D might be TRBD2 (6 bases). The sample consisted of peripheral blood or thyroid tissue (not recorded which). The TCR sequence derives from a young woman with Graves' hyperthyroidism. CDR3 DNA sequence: TGTGCCAGCAGAAAACAGGACCTGGGGGGCCAGTACTTC. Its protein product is CASRKQDLGGQYF.